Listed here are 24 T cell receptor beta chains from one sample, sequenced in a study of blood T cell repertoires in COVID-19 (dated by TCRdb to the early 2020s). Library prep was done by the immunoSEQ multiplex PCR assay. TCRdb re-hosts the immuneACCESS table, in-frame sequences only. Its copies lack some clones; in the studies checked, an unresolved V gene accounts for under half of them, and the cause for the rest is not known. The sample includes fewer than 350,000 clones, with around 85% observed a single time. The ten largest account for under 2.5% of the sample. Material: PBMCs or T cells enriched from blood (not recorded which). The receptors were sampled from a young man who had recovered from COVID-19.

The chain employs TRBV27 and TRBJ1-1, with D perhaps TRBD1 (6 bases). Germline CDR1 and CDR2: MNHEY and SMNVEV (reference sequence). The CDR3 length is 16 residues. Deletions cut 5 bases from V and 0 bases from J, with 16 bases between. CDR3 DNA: TGTGCCAGCAGTCCACACAGGACAGATATGAACACTGAAGCTTTCTTT. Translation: CASSPHRTDMNTEAFF.

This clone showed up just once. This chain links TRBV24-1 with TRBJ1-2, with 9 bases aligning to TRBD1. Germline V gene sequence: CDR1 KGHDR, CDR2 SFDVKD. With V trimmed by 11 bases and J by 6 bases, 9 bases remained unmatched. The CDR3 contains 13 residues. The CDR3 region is CANARDRAHGYTF. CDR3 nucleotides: TGTGCCAACGCCCGGGACAGGGCCCATGGCTACACCTTC.

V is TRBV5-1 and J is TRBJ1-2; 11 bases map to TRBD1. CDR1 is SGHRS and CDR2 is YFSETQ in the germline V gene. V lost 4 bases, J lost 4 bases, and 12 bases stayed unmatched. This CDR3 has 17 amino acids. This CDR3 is CASSAGTGGTLSYGYTF. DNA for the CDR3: TGCGCCAGCAGCGCGGGGACAGGGGGAACTTTAAGCTATGGCTACACCTTC.

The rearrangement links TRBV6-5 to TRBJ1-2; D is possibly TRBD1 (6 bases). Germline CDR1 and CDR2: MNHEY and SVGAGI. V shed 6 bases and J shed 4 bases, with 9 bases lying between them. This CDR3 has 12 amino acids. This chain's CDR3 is CASRTGSYGYTF. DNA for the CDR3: TGTGCCAGCAGGACAGGTTCCTATGGCTACACCTTC.

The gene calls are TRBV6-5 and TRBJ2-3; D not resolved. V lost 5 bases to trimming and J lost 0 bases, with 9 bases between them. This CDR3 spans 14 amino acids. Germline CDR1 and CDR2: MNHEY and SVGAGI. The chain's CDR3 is CASSLTLSTDTQYF. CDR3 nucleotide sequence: TGTGCCAGCAGTCTGACACTCAGCACAGATACGCAGTATTTT.

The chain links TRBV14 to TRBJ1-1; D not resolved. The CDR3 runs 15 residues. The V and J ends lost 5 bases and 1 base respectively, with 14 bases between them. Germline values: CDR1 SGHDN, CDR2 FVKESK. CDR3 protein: CASSSFGRPNTEAFF. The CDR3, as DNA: TGTGCCAGCAGCTCATTCGGGAGACCGAACACTGAAGCTTTCTTT.

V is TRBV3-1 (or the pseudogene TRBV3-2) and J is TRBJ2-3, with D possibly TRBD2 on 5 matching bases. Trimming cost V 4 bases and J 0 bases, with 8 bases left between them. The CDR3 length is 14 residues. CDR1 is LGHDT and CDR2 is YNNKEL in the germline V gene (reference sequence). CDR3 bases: TGTGCCAGCAGCCCCACTAGTAGCACAGATACGCAGTATTTT. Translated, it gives CASSPTSSTDTQYF.

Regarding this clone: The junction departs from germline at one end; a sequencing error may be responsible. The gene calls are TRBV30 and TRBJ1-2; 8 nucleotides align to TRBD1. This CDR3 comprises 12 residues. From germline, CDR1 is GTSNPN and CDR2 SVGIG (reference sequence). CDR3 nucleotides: TGTGCCTGGAGTGCGCTCAGGGACAGGATTTCCTTC. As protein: CAWSALRDRISF.

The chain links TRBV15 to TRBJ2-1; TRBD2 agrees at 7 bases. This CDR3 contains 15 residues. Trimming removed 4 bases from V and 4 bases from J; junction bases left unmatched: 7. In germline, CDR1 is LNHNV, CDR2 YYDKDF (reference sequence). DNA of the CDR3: TGTGCCACCAGCAAGGAGCGGGGAGAGTACAATGAGCAGTTCTTC. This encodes CATSKERGEYNEQFF.

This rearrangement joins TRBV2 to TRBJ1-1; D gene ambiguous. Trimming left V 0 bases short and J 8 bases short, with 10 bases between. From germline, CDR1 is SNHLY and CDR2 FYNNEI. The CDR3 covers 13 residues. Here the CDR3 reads CASSEALRLEAFF. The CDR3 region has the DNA TGTGCCAGCAGTGAAGCGCTTCGGTTAGAAGCTTTCTTT.

In nucleotides, the CDR3 is TGTGCCAGCAGCTTACAGGGCAACTATGGCTACACCTTC. This codes for CASSLQGNYGYTF. The J gene is TRBJ1-2, the V gene TRBV5-6; possibly TRBD1 for D (6 bases). V was pared by 2 bases and J by 2 bases, with 7 bases between. CDR3 length: 13 residues. Germline lookup yields CDR1 SGHDT and CDR2 YYEEEE.

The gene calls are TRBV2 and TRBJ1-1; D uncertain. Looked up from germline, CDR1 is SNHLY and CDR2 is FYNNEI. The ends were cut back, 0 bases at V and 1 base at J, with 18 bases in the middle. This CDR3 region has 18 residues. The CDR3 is CASSEASRIMSGNTEAFF. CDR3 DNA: TGTGCCAGCAGTGAAGCTAGCCGGATTATGAGCGGGAACACTGAAGCTTTCTTT.

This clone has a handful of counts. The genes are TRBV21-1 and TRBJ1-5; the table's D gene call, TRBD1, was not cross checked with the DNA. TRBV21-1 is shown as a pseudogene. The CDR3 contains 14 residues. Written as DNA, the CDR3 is TGTGCCAGCAGCAAAACAGGGGGCATTCAGCCCCAGCATTTT. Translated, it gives CASSKTGGIQPQHF.

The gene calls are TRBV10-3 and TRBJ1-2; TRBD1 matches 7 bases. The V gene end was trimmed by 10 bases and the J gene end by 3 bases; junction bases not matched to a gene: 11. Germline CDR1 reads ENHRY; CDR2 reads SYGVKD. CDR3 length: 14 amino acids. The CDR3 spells CASTESGTDYGYTF. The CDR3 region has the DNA TGTGCCAGCACCGAGTCAGGGACAGACTATGGCTACACCTTC.

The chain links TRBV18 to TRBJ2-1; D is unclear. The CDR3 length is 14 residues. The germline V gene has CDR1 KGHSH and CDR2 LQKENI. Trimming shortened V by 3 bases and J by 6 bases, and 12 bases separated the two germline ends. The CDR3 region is CASSPLPLGNEQFF. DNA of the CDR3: TGTGCCAGCTCACCCCTCCCCCTAGGCAATGAGCAGTTCTTC.

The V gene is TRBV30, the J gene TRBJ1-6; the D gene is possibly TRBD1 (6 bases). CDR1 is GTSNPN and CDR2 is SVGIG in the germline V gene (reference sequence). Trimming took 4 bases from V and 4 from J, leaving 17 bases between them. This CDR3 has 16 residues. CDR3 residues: CAWTLRGGSYNSPLHF. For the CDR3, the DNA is TGTGCCTGGACCCTCCGAGGGGGTAGTTATAATTCACCCCTCCACTTT.

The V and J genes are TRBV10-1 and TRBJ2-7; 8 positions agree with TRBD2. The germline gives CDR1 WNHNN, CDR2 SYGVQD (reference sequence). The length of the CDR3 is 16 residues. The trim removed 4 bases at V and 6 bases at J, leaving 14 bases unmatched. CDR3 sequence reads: CASSVLSERGPLEQYF. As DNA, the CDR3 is TGCGCCAGCAGTGTATTGTCGGAGCGGGGGCCCCTCGAGCAGTACTTC.

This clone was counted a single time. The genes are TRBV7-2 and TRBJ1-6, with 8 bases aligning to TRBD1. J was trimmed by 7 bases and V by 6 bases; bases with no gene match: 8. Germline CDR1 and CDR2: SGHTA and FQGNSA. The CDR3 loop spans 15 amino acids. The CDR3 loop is CASRVGGQENSPLHF. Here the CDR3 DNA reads TGTGCCAGCAGGGTCGGGGGACAGGAGAATTCACCCCTCCACTTT.

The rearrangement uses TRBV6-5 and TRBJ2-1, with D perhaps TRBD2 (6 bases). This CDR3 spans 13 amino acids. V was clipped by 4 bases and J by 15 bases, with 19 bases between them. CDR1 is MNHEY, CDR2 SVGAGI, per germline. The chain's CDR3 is CASSSAGTRSTFF. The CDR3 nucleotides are TGTGCCAGCAGTTCCGCCGGGACTCGTTCCACGTTCTTC.

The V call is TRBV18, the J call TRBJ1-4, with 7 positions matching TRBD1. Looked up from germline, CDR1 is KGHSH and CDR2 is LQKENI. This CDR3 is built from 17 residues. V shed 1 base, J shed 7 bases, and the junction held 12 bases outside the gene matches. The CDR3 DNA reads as TGTGCCAGCTCACCACGGAGTCCGGGACAGAAAGGTGAAAAACTGTTTTTT. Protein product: CASSPRSPGQKGEKLFF.

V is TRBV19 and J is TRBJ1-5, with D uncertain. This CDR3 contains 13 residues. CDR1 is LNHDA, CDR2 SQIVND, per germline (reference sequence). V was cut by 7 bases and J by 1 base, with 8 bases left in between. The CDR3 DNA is TGTGCCAGTATGGAGAGAAGCAATCAGCCCCAGCATTTT. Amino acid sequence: CASMERSNQPQHF.

This CDR3 reads CASSYSPGTGKETQYF. CDR3 in DNA: TGCGCCAGCAGCTACTCGCCCGGGACAGGGAAAGAGACCCAGTACTTC. The genes are TRBV5-1 and TRBJ2-5; 9 positions agree with TRBD1. Germline trimming cut 3 bases from V and 3 bases from J; bases unmatched to any gene: 9. The CDR3 is 16 amino acids. From germline, CDR1 is SGHRS and CDR2 YFSETQ. Full variable domain (missing parts from reference TRBV5-1 and TRBJ2-5): KAGVTQTPRYLIKTRGQQVTLSCSPISGHRSVSWYQQTPGQGLQFLFEYFSETQRNKGNFPGRFSGRQFSNSRSEMNVSTLELGDSALYLCASSYSPGTGKETQYFGPGTRLLVL.

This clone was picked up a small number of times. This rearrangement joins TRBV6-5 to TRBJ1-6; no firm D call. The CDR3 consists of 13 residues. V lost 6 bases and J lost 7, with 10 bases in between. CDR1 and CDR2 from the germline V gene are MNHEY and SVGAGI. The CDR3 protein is CASRRTENSPLHF. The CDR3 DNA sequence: TGTGCCAGCAGAAGGACTGAAAATTCACCCCTCCACTTT.

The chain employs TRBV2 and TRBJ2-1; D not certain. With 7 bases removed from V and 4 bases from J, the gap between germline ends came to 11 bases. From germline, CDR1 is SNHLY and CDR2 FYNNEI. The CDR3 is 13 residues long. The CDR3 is CASTETQYNEQFF. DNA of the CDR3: TGTGCCAGCACCGAAACACAATACAATGAGCAGTTCTTC.